One and the same sample provided the 6 T cell receptor beta chains below, sequenced in a study of blood T cell repertoires in COVID-19. Here immunoSEQ multiplex PCR was the method, and the copy in TCRdb shows in-frame clones only, minus some. The profile shows more than 200,000 clones, roughly 80% of them singletons. The sample taken for sequencing was peripheral blood. The receptor source for this set is an elderly woman with active or convalescent COVID-19.

This clone was seen only once. This chain joins TRBV3-1 (or the pseudogene TRBV3-2) and TRBJ1-2, with unresolved D. The CDR3 length is 14 residues. Germline V gene sequence: CDR1 LGHDT, CDR2 YNNKEL (reference sequence). Trimming took 4 bases from V and 1 from J, leaving 10 bases between them. Here the CDR3 DNA reads TGTGCCAGCAGCCCGGTTTTTGATAACTATGGCTACACCTTC. Amino acid sequence: CASSPVFDNYGYTF.

This chain joins TRBV30 and TRBJ1-5; D is undetermined. The germline V and J ends were trimmed by 1 base and 7 bases, with 11 bases remaining between them. CDR3 size: 13 residues. The germline gives CDR1 GTSNPN, CDR2 SVGIG (reference sequence). The CDR3 protein is CAWSGTRGQPQHF. In DNA form, the CDR3 reads TGTGCCTGGAGTGGAACCAGAGGCCAGCCCCAGCATTTT. Looking up the rest from reference TRBV30 and TRBJ1-5 gives the full variable domain: SQTIHQWPATLVQPVGSPLSLECTVEGTSNPNLYWYRQAAGRGLQLLFYSVGIGQISSEVPQNLSASRPQDRQFILSSKKLLLSDSGFYLCAWSGTRGQPQHFGDGTRLSIL.

The chain combines TRBV28 with TRBJ2-1; 11 nucleotides agree with TRBD1. The CDR3 extends over 17 amino acids. V was clipped by 5 bases and J by 6 bases; unmatched bases: 12. CDR1 is MDHEN and CDR2 is SYDVKM in the germline V gene. The CDR3 is CASSLIRDRGRGNEQFF. The CDR3 DNA sequence: TGTGCCAGCAGTCTTATCCGGGACAGGGGGAGAGGCAATGAGCAGTTCTTC.

The rearrangement links TRBV6-5 to TRBJ2-4; D not resolved. The CDR3 spans 11 residues. Deletions cut 4 bases from V and 10 bases from J, with 8 bases between. CDR1 is MNHEY and CDR2 is SVGAGI in the germline V gene. The CDR3 spells CASSLSLIQYF. CDR3 DNA: TGTGCCAGCAGTTTAAGTCTAATTCAGTACTTC.

The genes are TRBV21-1 and TRBJ2-7; the D call of TRBD2 is as the table states it, not checked on the DNA. TRBV21-1 is recorded as a pseudogene. This CDR3 has 16 amino acids. The CDR3 region has the DNA TGTGCCAGCAGCTTCGGACCAAGCGGGGCCTCCTACGAGCAGTACTTC. It specifies CASSFGPSGASYEQYF.

The chain uses TRBV2 and TRBJ1-1; D remains ambiguous. The germline V and J ends were trimmed by 4 bases and 4 bases, with 7 bases remaining between them. CDR1 is SNHLY and CDR2 is FYNNEI in the germline V gene. The CDR3 is 12 residues long. Here the CDR3 DNA reads TGTGCCAGCAGTGGAGAGGCCACTGAAGCTTTCTTT. It specifies CASSGEATEAFF.